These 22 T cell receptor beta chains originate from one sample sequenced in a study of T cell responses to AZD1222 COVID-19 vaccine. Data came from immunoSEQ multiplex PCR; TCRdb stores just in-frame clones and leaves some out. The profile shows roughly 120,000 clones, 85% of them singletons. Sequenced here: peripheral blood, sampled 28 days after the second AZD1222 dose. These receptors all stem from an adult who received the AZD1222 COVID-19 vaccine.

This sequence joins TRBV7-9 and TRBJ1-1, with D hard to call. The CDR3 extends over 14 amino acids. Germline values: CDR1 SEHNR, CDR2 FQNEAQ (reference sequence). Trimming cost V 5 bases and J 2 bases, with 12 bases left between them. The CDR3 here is CASSPYDSNTEAFF. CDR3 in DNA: TGTGCCAGCAGCCCGTACGATTCTAACACTGAAGCTTTCTTT.

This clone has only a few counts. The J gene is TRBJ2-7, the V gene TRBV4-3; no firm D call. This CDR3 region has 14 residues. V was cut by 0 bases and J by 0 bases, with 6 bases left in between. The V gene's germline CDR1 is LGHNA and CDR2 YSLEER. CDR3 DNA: TGCGCCAGCAGCCAAGATCGCGGCTCCTACGAGCAGTACTTC. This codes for CASSQDRGSYEQYF.

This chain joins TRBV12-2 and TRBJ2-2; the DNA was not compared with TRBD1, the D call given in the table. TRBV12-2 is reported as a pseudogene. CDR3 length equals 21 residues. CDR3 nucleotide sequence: TGTGCAAGTCGCCCCGGTATGAATCTAGGACAGTTCCGTTCGAACACCGGGGAGCTGTTTTTT. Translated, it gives CASRPGMNLGQFRSNTGELFF.

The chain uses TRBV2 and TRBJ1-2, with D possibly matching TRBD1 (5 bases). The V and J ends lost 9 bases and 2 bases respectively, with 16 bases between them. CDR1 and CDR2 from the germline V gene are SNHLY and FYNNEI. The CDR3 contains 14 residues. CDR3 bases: TGTGCCAGGAAAACAGGCTCCCTAAACTATGGCTACACCTTC. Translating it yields CARKTGSLNYGYTF.

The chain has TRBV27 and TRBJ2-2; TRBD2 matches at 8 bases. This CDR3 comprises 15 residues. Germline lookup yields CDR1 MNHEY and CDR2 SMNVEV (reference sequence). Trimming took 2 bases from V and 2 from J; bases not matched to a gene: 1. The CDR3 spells CASSLSGRNTGELFF. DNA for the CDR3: TGTGCCAGCAGTTTAAGCGGGAGAAACACCGGGGAGCTGTTTTTT.

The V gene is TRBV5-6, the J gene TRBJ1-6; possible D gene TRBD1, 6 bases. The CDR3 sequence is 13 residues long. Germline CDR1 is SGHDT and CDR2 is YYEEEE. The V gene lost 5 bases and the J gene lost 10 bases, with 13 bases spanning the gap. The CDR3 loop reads CASSKQGISPLHF. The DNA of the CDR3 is TGTGCCAGCAGTAAACAGGGTATCTCACCCCTCCACTTT.

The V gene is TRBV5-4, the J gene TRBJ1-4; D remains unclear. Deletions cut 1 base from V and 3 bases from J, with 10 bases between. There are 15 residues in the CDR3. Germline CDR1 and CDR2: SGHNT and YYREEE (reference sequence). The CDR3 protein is CASSLFGNSNEKLFF. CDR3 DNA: TGTGCCAGCAGCTTGTTCGGGAATTCTAATGAAAAACTGTTTTTT.

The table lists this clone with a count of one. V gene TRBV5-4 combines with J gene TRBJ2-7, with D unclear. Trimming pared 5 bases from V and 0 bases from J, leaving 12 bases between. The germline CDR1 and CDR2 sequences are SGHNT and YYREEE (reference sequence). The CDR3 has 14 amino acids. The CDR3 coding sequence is TGTGCCAGCAGGGATACGTACCTCTCCTACGAGCAGTACTTC. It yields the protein CASRDTYLSYEQYF.

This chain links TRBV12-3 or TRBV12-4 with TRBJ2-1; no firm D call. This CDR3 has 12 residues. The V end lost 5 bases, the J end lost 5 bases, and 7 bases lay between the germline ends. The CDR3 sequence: CASSPQHNEQFF. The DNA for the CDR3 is TGTGCCAGCAGTCCCCAACACAATGAGCAGTTCTTC.

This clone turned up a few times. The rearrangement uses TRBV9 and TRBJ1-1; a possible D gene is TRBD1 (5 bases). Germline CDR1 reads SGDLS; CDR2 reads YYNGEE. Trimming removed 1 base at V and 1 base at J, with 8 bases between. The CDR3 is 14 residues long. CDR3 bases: TGTGCCAGCAGCGTACGACAGTGGAACACTGAAGCTTTCTTT. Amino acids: CASSVRQWNTEAFF. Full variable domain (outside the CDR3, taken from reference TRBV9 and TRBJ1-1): DSGVTQTPKHLITATGQRVTLRCSPRSGDLSVYWYQQSLDQGLQFLIQYYNGEERAKGNILERFSAQQFPDLHSELNLSSLELGDSALYFCASSVRQWNTEAFFGQGTRLTVV.

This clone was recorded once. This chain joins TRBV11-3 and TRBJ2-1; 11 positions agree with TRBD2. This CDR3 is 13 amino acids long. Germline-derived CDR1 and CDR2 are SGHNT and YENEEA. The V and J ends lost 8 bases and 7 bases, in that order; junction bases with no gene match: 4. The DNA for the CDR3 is TGTGCCAGCGGGACTAGCGGTAGTAATGAGCAGTTCTTC. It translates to CASGTSGSNEQFF.

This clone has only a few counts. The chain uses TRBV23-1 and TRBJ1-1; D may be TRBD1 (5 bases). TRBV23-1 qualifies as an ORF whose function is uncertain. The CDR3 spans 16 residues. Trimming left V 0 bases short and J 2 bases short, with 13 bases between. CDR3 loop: CASSQSEGSQNTEAFF. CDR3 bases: TGCGCCAGCAGTCAATCTGAGGGGTCCCAAAACACTGAAGCTTTCTTT.

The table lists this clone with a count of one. CDR3 region: CASSGGPEETQYF. Written as DNA, the CDR3 is TGTGCCAGCAGCGGGGGGCCGGAGGAGACCCAGTACTTC. The genes are TRBV6-4 and TRBJ2-5; D may be TRBD2 (7 bases). The CDR3 totals 13 residues. The V and J ends lost 6 bases and 5 bases respectively, with 13 bases between them. Germline CDR1 and CDR2: MRHNA and SNTAGT.

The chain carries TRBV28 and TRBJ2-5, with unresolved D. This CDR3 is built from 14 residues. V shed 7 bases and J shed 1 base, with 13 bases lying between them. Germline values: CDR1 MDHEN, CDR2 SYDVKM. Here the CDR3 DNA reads TGTGCCAGCATCCCTTGGGGAATCCAAGAGACCCAGTACTTC. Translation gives CASIPWGIQETQYF.

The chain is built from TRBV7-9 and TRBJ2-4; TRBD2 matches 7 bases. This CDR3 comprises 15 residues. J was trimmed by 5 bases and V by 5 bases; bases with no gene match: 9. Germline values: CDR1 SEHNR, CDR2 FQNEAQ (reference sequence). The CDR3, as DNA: TGTGCCAGCAGCGAACGGGACTATGTGGAAAACATTCAGTACTTC. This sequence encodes CASSERDYVENIQYF.

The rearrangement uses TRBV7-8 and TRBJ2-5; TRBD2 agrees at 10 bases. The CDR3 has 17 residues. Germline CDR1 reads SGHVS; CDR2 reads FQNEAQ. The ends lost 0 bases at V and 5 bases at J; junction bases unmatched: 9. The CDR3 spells CASSLAMVAGGFETQYF. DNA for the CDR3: TGTGCCAGCAGCTTAGCGATGGTAGCGGGGGGCTTCGAGACCCAGTACTTC.

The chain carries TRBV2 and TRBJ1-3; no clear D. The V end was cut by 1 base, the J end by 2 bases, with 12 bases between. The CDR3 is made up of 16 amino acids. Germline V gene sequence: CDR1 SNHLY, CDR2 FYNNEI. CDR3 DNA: TGTGCCAGCAGTGAAGGTATAGGGTTCGCTGGAAACACCATATATTTT. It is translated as CASSEGIGFAGNTIYF.

The CDR3: CASSESRGPPFF. Written as DNA, the CDR3 is TGTGCCAGCAGCGAGTCCCGGGGTCCTCCGTTCTTC. This rearrangement joins TRBV3-1 (or the pseudogene TRBV3-2) to TRBJ2-1; possibly TRBD2 for D (5 bases). CDR1 LGHDT and CDR2 YNNKEL come from the germline V gene (reference sequence). V was trimmed by 5 bases and J by 15 bases, leaving 17 bases between them. CDR3 length: 12 amino acids.

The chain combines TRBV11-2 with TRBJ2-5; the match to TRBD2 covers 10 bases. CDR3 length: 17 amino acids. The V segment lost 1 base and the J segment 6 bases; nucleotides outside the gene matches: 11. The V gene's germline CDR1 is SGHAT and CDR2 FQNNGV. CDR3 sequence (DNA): TGTGCCAGCAGCTTAGGGACTAGCGGACTCACCTATCAGACCCAGTACTTC. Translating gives CASSLGTSGLTYQTQYF.

The CDR3 loop is CATSVSGATTYEQYF. DNA of the CDR3: TGTGCCACCAGTGTTTCCGGGGCTACCACCTACGAGCAGTACTTC. This chain joins TRBV24-1 and TRBJ2-7; TRBD1 or TRBD2 may be the D gene (5 bases each). Trimming took 5 bases from V and 2 from J, leaving 15 bases between them. Germline V gives CDR1 KGHDR, CDR2 SFDVKD. CDR3 length: 15 residues.

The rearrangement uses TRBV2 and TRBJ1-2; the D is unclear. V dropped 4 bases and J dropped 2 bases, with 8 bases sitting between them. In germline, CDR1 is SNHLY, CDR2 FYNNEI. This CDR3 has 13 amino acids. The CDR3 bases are TGTGCCAGCAGTGTTAGGGAGAACTATGGCTACACCTTC. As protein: CASSVRENYGYTF. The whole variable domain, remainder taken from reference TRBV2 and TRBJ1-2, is EPEVTQTPSHQVTQMGQEVILRCVPISNHLYFYWYRQILGQKVEFLVSFYNNEISEKSEIFDDQFSVERPDGSNFTLKIRSTKLEDSAMYFCASSVRENYGYTFGSGTRLTVV.

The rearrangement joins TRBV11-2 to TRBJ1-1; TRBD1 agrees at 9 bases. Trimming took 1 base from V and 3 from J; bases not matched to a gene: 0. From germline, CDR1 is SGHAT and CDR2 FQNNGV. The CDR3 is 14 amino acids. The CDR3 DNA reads TGTGCCAGCAGCTTAGGGGACAGGGACACTGAAGCTTTCTTT. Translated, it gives CASSLGDRDTEAFF.